The 25 T cell receptor beta chains presented below share a single source sample, sequenced in a study of blood T cells in healthy people across ages (dated by TCRdb to 2014 to 2015). Library preparation used 5' RACE. The sequencer listed for this sample is Illumina HiSeq 2500. A second roughly 7 to 11 cycle PCR used a sample-barcoded 5' primer and a J-beta primer mix. TCRdb reprocessed the public reads (quality trimming at Q25 with fastp, clone calling with MiXCR) and kept in-frame beta chains. Rows are combined by CDR3 protein, so each entry shows the most common genes and DNA. The sample contains 500,000 to 550,000 distinct CDR3 sequences, under 30% of them found a single time. The ten top clones hold just under 9% of the sample. These data are also associated with another study on T cells of mothers and their children.

Sequenced input: blood. These receptors came from a boy aged 5-17 years in good health.

The CDR3 here is CASSSGTAYYGYTF. The CDR3 region has the DNA TGTGCCAGCAGCTCTGGGACAGCCTACTATGGCTACACCTTC. The V and J genes are TRBV7-9 and TRBJ1-2; 7 bases align to TRBD1. Germline trimming cut 4 bases from V and 3 bases from J; bases unmatched to any gene: 5. Germline assignment: CDR1 SEHNR and CDR2 FQNEAQ (reference sequence). The length of the CDR3 is 14 residues.

There are a few counts of this clonotype. V usage is TRBV7-8 and J usage is TRBJ2-7, with 9 positions matching TRBD2. CDR1 SGHVS and CDR2 FQNEAQ come from the germline V gene. The CDR3 runs to 16 residues. V gave up 5 bases and J gave up 6 bases; unmatched junction bases: 14. The CDR3, as DNA: TGTGCCAGCAGCCCCCCTCTCAGAGCGGGGGGATTCGAGCAGTACTTC. It yields the protein CASSPPLRAGGFEQYF.

The gene calls are TRBV7-9 and TRBJ2-5; D remains unclear. The V end was cut by 6 bases, the J end by 0 bases, with 14 bases between. The length of the CDR3 is 15 residues. CDR1 is SEHNR, CDR2 FQNEAQ, per germline (reference sequence). CDR3 region: CASSTISSYQETQYF. CDR3 in DNA: TGTGCCAGCAGTACTATATCTTCGTACCAAGAGACCCAGTACTTC.

V usage is TRBV2 and J usage is TRBJ1-6; TRBD1 aligns across 7 bases. The CDR3 runs 15 residues. Trimming took 6 bases from V and 8 from J; bases not matched to a gene: 10. The germline CDR1 and CDR2 sequences are SNHLY and FYNNEI. CDR3 in amino acids: CASRDDRARHSPLHF. CDR3 coding DNA: TGTGCCAGCAGGGATGACAGGGCCCGGCATTCACCCCTCCACTTT.

This clonotype turned up a few times. V is TRBV4-3 and J is TRBJ2-7, with D perhaps TRBD2 (5 bases). The CDR3 runs 17 residues. Trimming cost V 0 bases and J 0 bases, with 15 bases left between them. The germline V gene encodes CDR1 LGHNA and CDR2 YSLEER. For the CDR3, the DNA is TGCGCCAGCAGCCAAGATTTGAGTGAGGGCTTCTCCTACGAGCAGTACTTC. Its translation: CASSQDLSEGFSYEQYF.

This clonotype has just a few counts. This chain links TRBV7-9 with TRBJ2-5, with a weak D call TRBD2 (5 bases). CDR3 size: 13 residues. CDR1 is SEHNR and CDR2 is FQNEAQ in the germline V gene (reference sequence). V gave up 5 bases and J gave up 2 bases, with 9 bases separating them. The CDR3 bases are TGTGCCAGCAGCCCCAGGACTCAAGAGACCCAGTACTTC. Translation: CASSPRTQETQYF. Based on the CDR3 plus reference TRBV7-9 and TRBJ2-5, the full variable domain is DTGVSQNPRHKITKRGQNVTFRCDPISEHNRLYWYRQTLGQGPEFLTYFQNEAQLEKSRLLSDRFSAERPKGSFSTLEIQRTEQGDSAMYLCASSPRTQETQYFGPGTRLLVL.

This clonotype has a handful of counts. The J gene is TRBJ2-1, the V gene TRBV20-1; the match to TRBD2 covers 12 bases. The CDR3 consists of 15 residues. After removal of 2 bases from V and 7 bases from J, the junction contained 6 bases not matched to a gene. CDR1 is DFQATT and CDR2 is SNEGSKA in the germline V gene (reference sequence). CDR3 sequence (DNA): TGCAGTGCTAGAAGCGGACTAGCGGGAACTAATGAGCAGTTCTTC. This gives the protein CSARSGLAGTNEQFF.

The chain couples TRBV29-1 to TRBJ2-3; a weak D match, TRBD2 (6 bases). V lost 4 bases and J 4 bases, leaving 15 bases between the germline ends. Germline-derived CDR1 and CDR2 are SQVTM and ANQGSEA. This CDR3 is built from 14 residues. CDR3 sequence (DNA): TGCAGCGTTGTAACCGGGGGAGAGCCAGATACGCAGTATTTT. It codes for CSVVTGGEPDTQYF.

Details on this clonotype: A clone one base away is much larger, so this may be a read error. V and J are TRBV29-1 and TRBJ2-5; no definite D call. V gave up 3 bases and J gave up 1 base, with 12 bases separating them. The CDR3 contains 14 residues. Germline V lookup: CDR1 SQVTM, CDR2 ANQGSEA. The CDR3 sequence: CSVDRLGIQETQYF. The DNA for the CDR3 is TGCAGCGTTGATCGCCTGGGAATCCAAGAGACCCAGTACTTC.

This clonotype has only a few counts. This chain joins TRBV15 and TRBJ2-5, with 11 bases aligning to TRBD2. Germline V gene lookup returns CDR1 LNHNV and CDR2 YYDKDF (reference sequence). CDR3 length: 15 residues. V was clipped by 8 bases and J by 5 bases; unmatched bases: 10. The CDR3 sequence is CATGTPSGRSETQYF. The CDR3 DNA reads TGTGCCACCGGTACGCCTAGCGGGAGGTCCGAGACCCAGTACTTC.

This clonotype was seen only a few times. At one of its ends the junction is not consistent with the germline gene, which may arise from a read error. This chain uses TRBV20-1 with TRBJ2-7; 10 bases line up with TRBD1. Germline V gene sequence: CDR1 DFQATT, CDR2 SNEGSKA (reference sequence). The CDR3 contains 15 residues. Here the CDR3 reads CNARDGGQGGYEQYF. DNA of the CDR3: TGCAATGCTAGAGATGGTGGACAGGGGGGTTACGAGCAGTACTTC.

This clonotype was detected a few times. The CDR3 spells CSARGGPGDTQYF. In nucleotides, the CDR3 is TGCAGTGCTAGAGGAGGGCCGGGAGATACGCAGTATTTT. The V gene is TRBV20-1, the J gene TRBJ2-3, with D possibly being TRBD2 (5 bases). Trimming stripped 1 base from V and 5 bases from J, with 10 bases between. Germline-derived CDR1 and CDR2 are DFQATT and SNEGSKA (reference sequence). The CDR3 runs 13 residues.

The CDR3 DNA is TGTGCCAGTAGCCCTGCCGGCTGGGGTTCGTATGAAAAACTGTTTTTT. Its translation is CASSPAGWGSYEKLFF. J is TRBJ1-4 and V is TRBV19; D ambiguous. Trimming took off 6 bases at V and 6 bases at J, with 20 bases between the two ends. Germline-derived CDR1 and CDR2 are LNHDA and SQIVND (reference sequence). This CDR3 is built from 16 residues.

The V gene is TRBV6-2 or TRBV6-3, the J gene TRBJ2-5, with 9 bases that match TRBD1. V lost 4 bases and J lost 5; bases outside the gene matches: 8. There are 15 residues in the CDR3. The germline V gene has CDR1 MNHEY and CDR2 SVGEGT. Written as DNA, the CDR3 is TGTGCCAGCAGTTGCGCGGGGACAGGGCGGGAGACCCAGTACTTC. Residues: CASSCAGTGRETQYF.

This clonotype was detected ten times or more. This chain links TRBV20-1 with TRBJ2-5, with D perhaps TRBD1 (5 bases). V shed 3 bases and J shed 5 bases, with 19 bases lying between them. Germline CDR1 reads DFQATT; CDR2 reads SNEGSKA (reference sequence). The CDR3 totals 15 residues. In DNA form, the CDR3 reads TGCAGTGCTAGGAATACAGGATCAGAGTGGGAGACCCAGTACTTC. This translates into CSARNTGSEWETQYF.

This clonotype was found many times. The chain employs TRBV11-2 and TRBJ2-6; possible D gene TRBD1, 5 bases. The CDR3 consists of 16 residues. V dropped 5 bases and J dropped 0 bases, with 11 bases sitting between them. From germline, CDR1 is SGHAT and CDR2 FQNNGV. The CDR3 loop is CASSPHRSSGANVLTF. In DNA form, the CDR3 reads TGTGCCAGCAGCCCTCACAGGAGCTCTGGGGCCAACGTCCTGACTTTC.

This clonotype appeared a few times. The rearrangement uses TRBV6-6 and TRBJ2-7, with D perhaps TRBD2 (5 bases). With 5 bases removed from V and 3 bases from J, the gap between germline ends came to 20 bases. CDR3 length: 16 amino acids. Germline V lookup: CDR1 MNHNY, CDR2 SVGAGI (reference sequence). The DNA of the CDR3 is TGTGCCAGCAGTCACGGGATCCAGAGCCCCCACTACGAGCAGTACTTC. Encoded protein: CASSHGIQSPHYEQYF.

The chain combines TRBV10-3 with TRBJ2-5, with TRBD1 as a possible D gene (7 bases). Looked up from germline, CDR1 is ENHRY and CDR2 is SYGVKD. This CDR3 region has 14 residues. V was clipped by 8 bases and J by 5 bases, with 18 bases between them. Here the CDR3 DNA reads TGTGCCATCTGGACAGGACTACCAGGGGAGACCCAGTACTTC. Its protein is CAIWTGLPGETQYF.

The V and J genes are TRBV29-1 and TRBJ1-1, with unresolved D. V was cut by 6 bases and J by 5 bases, with 7 bases left in between. Germline CDR1 is SQVTM and CDR2 is ANQGSEA. The CDR3 is made up of 10 amino acids. The CDR3 DNA reads TGCAGCGTGGATGGGACTGAAGCTTTCTTT. Translating gives CSVDGTEAFF.

In this sample, this clonotype turned up a few times. CDR3 bases: TGCAGTGCTAGAGTTCGGGGGGGAGATGAAGCTTTCTTT. Its protein product is CSARVRGGDEAFF. V usage is TRBV20-1 and J usage is TRBJ1-1, with D perhaps matching TRBD1 (5 bases). The germline V and J ends were trimmed by 1 base and 7 bases, with 13 bases remaining between them. CDR1 is DFQATT and CDR2 is SNEGSKA in the germline V gene (reference sequence). The CDR3 is made up of 13 amino acids.

This chain links TRBV7-2 with TRBJ1-2; 9 bases map to TRBD1. Germline V gene lookup returns CDR1 SGHTA and CDR2 FQGNSA. Unmatched junction bases numbered 8, after V lost 4 bases and J lost 8 bases. The CDR3 length is 14 residues. The chain's CDR3 is CASSSGTGTAGYTF. The CDR3 DNA follows: TGTGCCAGCAGCTCCGGGACAGGGACTGCAGGCTACACCTTC.

V is TRBV9 and J is TRBJ2-7; 10 nucleotides align to TRBD1. V was clipped by 3 bases and J by 7 bases; unmatched bases: 13. The CDR3 length is 16 residues. Germline CDR1 is SGDLS and CDR2 is YYNGEE. CDR3 sequence: CASSAGAGTGVLEQYF. For the CDR3, the DNA is TGTGCCAGCAGCGCCGGCGCCGGGACAGGGGTGTTGGAGCAGTACTTC.

V is TRBV6-5 and J is TRBJ2-3, with D unresolved. V dropped 4 bases and J dropped 6 bases, with 2 bases sitting between them. This CDR3 has 10 residues. Per the germline V gene, CDR1 is MNHEY and CDR2 is SVGAGI. CDR3 bases: TGTGCCAGCAGTTTTGATACGCAGTATTTT. Translated, it gives CASSFDTQYF.

The chain joins TRBV25-1 to TRBJ1-4; maybe TRBD1 (5 bases). Germline V gene data show CDR1 as MGHDK and CDR2 as SYGVNS. This CDR3 has 13 residues. V was clipped by 2 bases and J by 11 bases, with 12 bases between them. DNA for the CDR3: TGTGCCAGCAGTGAAGTTGAGGGACGGAAACTGTTTTTT. This sequence encodes CASSEVEGRKLFF. Using reference TRBV25-1 and TRBJ1-4 for the parts outside the CDR3, the full variable domain is EADIYQTPRYLVIGTGKKITLECSQTMGHDKMYWYQQDPGMELHLIHYSYGVNSTEKGDLSSESTVSRIRTEHFPLTLESARPSHTSQYLCASSEVEGRKLFFGSGTQLSVL.

This clonotype has just a few counts. Relative to the germline gene, one junction end is altered; a read error may explain this. The chain uses TRBV27 and TRBJ2-2; TRBD1 agrees at 8 bases. The CDR3 sequence is 14 residues long. In germline, CDR1 is MNHEY, CDR2 SMNVEV (reference sequence). CDR3 sequence: CVSRQGRLTGELFF. The CDR3 coding sequence is TGTGTCAGCAGACAGGGGCGTCTCACCGGGGAGCTGTTTTTT.